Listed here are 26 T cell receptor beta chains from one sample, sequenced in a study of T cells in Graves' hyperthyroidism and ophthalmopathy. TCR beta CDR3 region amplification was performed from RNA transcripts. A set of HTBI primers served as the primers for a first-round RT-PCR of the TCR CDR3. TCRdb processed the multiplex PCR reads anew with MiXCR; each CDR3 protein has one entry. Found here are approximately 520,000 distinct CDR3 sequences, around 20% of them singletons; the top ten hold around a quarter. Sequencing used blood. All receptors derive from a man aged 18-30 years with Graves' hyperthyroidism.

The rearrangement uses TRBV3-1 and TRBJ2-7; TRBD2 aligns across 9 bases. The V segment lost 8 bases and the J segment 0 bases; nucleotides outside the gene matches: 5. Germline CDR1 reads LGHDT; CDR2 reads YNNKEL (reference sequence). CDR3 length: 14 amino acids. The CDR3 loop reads CASRSSGVSYEQYF. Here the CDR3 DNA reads TGTGCCAGCCGATCTAGCGGGGTCTCCTACGAGCAGTACTTC.

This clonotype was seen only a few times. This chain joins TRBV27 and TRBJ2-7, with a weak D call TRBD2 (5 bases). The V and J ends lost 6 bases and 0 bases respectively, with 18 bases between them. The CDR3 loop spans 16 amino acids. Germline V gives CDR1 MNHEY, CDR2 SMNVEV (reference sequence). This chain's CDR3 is CASSLRGPDPSYEQYF. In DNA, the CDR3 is TGTGCCAGCAGCCTCCGAGGGCCGGACCCCTCCTACGAGCAGTACTTC.

The CDR3 reads CASSGRARGNQPQHF. CDR3 coding DNA: TGTGCCAGCAGTGGACGGGCGCGAGGCAATCAGCCCCAGCATTTT. V gene TRBV6-1 combines with J gene TRBJ1-5; the D is unclear. This CDR3 is 15 amino acids long. V lost 4 bases and J lost 2, with 12 bases in between. Germline loops: CDR1 MNHNS, CDR2 SASEGT.

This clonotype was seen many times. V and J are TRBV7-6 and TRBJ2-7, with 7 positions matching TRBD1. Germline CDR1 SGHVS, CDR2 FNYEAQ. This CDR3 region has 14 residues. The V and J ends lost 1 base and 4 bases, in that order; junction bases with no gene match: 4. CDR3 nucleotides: TGTGCCAGCAGCTTAGAGACAGGGTTATACGAGCAGTACTTC. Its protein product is CASSLETGLYEQYF.

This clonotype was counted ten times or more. The CDR3 DNA follows: TGTGCCAGCAGTGCCCGGGACAGGGGGCTGGGACAGCCCCAGCATTTT. It specifies CASSARDRGLGQPQHF. The rearrangement links TRBV6-1 to TRBJ1-5; 12 bases fit TRBD1. After removal of 4 bases from V and 7 bases from J, the junction contained 8 bases not matched to a gene. The germline V gene has CDR1 MNHNS and CDR2 SASEGT. The CDR3 has 16 amino acids.

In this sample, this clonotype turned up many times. This CDR3 is CASSLVNYGYTF. For the CDR3, the DNA is TGTGCCAGCAGTTTGGTTAACTATGGCTACACCTTC. This chain joins TRBV12-3 or TRBV12-4 and TRBJ1-2; no clear D gene. V lost 3 bases to trimming and J lost 1 base, with 3 bases between them. CDR3 length equals 12 residues.

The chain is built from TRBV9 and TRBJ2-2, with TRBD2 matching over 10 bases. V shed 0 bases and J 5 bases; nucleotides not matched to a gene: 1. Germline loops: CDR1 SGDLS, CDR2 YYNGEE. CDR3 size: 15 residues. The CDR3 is CASSVGTSGTGELFF. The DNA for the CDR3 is TGTGCCAGCAGCGTAGGGACTAGCGGTACCGGGGAGCTGTTTTTT.

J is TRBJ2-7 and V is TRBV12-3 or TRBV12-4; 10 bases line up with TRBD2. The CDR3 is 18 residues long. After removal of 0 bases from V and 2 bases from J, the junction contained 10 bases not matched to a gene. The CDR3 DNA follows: TGTGCCAGCAGTTTAGCGACGACTAGCGGGCGGATGACCTACGAGCAGTACTTC. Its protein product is CASSLATTSGRMTYEQYF.

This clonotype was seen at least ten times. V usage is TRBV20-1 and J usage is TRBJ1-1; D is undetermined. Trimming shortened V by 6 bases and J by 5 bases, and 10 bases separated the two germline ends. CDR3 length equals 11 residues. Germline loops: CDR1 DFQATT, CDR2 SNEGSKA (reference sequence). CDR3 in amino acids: CSAPGGTEAFF. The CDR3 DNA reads TGCAGTGCACCCGGCGGGACTGAAGCTTTCTTT.

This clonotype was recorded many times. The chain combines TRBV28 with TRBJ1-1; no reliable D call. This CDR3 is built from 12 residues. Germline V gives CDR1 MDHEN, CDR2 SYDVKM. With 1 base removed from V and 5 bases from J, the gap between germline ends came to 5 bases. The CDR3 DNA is TGTGCCAGCAGTTTATACCTGACTGAAGCTTTCTTT. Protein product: CASSLYLTEAFF.

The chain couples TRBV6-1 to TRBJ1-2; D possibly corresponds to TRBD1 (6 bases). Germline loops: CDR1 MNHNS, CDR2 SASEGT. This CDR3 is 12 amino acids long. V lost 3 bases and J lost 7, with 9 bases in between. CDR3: CASSDWGLGYTF. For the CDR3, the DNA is TGTGCCAGCAGTGATTGGGGGCTTGGCTACACCTTC.

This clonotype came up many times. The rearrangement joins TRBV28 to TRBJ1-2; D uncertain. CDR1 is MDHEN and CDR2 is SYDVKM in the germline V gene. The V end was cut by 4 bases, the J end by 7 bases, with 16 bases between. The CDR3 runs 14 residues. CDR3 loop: CASSSRLATGGYTF. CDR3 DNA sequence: TGTGCCAGCAGTTCTAGACTGGCAACCGGTGGCTACACCTTC.

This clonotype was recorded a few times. The CDR3 region has the DNA TGTGCCAGTAGCCCCGGGGGACAGGGGGCCGCTGGGGCCAACGTCCTGACTTTC. This encodes CASSPGGQGAAGANVLTF. The V call is TRBV19, the J call TRBJ2-6, with 12 bases that match TRBD1. The V gene end was trimmed by 6 bases and the J gene end by 2 bases; junction bases not matched to a gene: 8. This CDR3 spans 18 amino acids. The germline CDR1 and CDR2 sequences are LNHDA and SQIVND (reference sequence).

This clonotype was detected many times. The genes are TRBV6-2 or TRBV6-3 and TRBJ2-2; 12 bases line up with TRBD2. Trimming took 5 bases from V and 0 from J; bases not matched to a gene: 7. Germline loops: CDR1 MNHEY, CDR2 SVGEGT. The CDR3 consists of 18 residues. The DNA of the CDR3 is TGTGCCAGCAGTCGGACTAGCGGGGAGTTCGCGAACACCGGGGAGCTGTTTTTT. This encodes CASSRTSGEFANTGELFF.

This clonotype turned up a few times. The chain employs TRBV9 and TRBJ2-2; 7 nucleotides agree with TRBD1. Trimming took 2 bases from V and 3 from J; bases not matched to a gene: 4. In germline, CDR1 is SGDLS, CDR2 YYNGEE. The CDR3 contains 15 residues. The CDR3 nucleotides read TGTGCCAGCAGCGTTAGGGGGCAGGACACCGGGGAGCTGTTTTTT. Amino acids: CASSVRGQDTGELFF.

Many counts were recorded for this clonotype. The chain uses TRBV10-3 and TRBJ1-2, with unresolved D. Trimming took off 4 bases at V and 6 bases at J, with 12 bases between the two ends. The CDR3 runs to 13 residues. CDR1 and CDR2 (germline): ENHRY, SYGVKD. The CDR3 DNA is TGTGCCATCAGTGGTGAACCTACGAATGGCTACACCTTC. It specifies CAISGEPTNGYTF.

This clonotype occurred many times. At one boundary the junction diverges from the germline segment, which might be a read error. CDR3 nucleotide sequence: TGTGCCAGCAGGGACAGGGCGGGAGCCAAAAACATTAAGTACTTC. It is translated as CASRDRAGAKNIKYF. The chain links TRBV6-2 or TRBV6-3 to TRBJ2-4, with a possible D match to TRBD1 (8 bases). The CDR3 has 15 residues. Germline assignment: CDR1 MNHEY and CDR2 SVGEGT.

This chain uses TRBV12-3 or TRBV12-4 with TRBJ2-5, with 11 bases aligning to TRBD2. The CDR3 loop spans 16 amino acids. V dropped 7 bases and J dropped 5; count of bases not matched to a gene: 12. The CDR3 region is CASTNSGRAVGETQYF. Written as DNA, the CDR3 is TGTGCCAGCACTAATAGCGGGAGGGCCGTGGGGGAGACCCAGTACTTC.

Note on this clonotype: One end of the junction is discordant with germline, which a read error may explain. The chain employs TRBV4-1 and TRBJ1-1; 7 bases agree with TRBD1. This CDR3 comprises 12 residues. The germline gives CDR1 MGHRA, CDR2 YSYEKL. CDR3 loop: CASSHRTGEAFF. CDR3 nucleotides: TGCGCCAGCAGCCATAGGACAGGAGAAGCTTTTTTT.

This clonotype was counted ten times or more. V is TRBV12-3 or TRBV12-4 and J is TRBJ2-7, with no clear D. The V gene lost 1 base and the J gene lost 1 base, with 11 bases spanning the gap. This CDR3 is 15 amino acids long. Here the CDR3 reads CASSLGGARSYEQYF. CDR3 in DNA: TGTGCCAGCAGTTTAGGTGGAGCCAGGTCCTACGAGCAGTACTTC.

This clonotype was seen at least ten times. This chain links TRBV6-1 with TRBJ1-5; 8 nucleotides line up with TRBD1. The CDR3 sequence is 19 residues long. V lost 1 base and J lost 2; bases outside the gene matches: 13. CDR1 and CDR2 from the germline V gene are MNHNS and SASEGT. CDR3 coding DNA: TGTGCCAGCAGTGAAGTCCGAGGTCTCGGGACAGGACGCAATCAGCCCCAGCATTTT. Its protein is CASSEVRGLGTGRNQPQHF.

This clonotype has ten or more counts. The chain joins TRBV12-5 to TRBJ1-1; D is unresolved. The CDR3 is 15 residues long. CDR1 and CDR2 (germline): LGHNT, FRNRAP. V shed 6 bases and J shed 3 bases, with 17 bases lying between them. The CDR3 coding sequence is TGTGCTAGTGGCTATAGCCAAAGGTGGGACACTGAAGCTTTCTTT. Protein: CASGYSQRWDTEAFF.

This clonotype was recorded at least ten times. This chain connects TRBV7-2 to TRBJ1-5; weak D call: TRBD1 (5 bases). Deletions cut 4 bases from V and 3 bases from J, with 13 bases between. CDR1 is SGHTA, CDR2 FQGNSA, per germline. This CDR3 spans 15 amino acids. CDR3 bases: TGTGCCAGCAGCTCAGGGCGGGGATTCAATCAGCCCCAGCATTTT. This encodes CASSSGRGFNQPQHF.

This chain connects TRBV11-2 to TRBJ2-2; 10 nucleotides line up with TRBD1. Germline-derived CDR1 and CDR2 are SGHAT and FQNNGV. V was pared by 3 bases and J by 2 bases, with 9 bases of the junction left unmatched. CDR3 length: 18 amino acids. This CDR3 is CASSLGTGDRKNTGELFF. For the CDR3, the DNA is TGTGCCAGCAGCTTGGGGACAGGGGACAGAAAAAACACCGGGGAGCTGTTTTTT.

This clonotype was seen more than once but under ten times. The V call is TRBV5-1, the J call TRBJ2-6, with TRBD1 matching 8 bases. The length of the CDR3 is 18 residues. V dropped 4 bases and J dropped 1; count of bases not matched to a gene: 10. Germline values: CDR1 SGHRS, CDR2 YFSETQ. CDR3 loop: CASSAPRGRLSGANVLTF. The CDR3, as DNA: TGCGCCAGCAGCGCCCCCAGGGGGCGCCTATCTGGGGCCAACGTCCTGACTTTC.

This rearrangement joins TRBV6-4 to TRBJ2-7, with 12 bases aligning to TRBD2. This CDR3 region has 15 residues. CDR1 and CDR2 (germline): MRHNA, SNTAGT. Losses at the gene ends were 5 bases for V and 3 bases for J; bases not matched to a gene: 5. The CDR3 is CASSRKTSGGYEQYF. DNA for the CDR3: TGTGCCAGCAGTAGGAAGACTAGCGGGGGCTACGAGCAGTACTTC.